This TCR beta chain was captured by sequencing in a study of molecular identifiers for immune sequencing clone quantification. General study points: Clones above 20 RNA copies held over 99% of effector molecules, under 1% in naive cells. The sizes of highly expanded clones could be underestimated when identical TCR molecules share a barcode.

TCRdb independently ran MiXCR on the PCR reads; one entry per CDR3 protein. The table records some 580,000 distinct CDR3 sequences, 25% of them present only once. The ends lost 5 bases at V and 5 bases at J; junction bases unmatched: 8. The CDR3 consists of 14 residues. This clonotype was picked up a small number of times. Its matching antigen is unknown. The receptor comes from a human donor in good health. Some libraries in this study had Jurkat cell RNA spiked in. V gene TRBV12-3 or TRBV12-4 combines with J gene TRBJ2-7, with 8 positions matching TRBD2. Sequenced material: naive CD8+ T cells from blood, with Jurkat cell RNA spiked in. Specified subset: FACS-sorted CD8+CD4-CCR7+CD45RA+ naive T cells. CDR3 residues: CASSIPTSVHEQYF. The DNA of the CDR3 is TGTGCCAGCAGTATCCCGACTAGCGTCCACGAGCAGTACTTC.